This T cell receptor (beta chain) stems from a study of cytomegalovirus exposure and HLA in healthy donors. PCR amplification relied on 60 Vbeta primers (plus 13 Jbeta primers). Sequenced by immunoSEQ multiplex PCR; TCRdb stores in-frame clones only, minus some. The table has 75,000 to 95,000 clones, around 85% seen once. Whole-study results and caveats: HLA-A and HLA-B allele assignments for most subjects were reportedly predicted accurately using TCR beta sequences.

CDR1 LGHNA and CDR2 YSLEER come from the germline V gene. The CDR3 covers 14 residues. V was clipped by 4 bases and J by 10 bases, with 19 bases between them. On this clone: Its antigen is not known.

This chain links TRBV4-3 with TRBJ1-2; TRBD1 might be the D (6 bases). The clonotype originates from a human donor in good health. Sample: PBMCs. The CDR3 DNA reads TGCGCCAGCAGCCGTCAAGGTCTCGACAGGTCCTACACCTTC. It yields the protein CASSRQGLDRSYTF.